The 3 T cell receptor beta chains below all came from one sample that was sequenced in a study of cytomegalovirus exposure and HLA in healthy donors. The PCR was carried out with 60 Vbeta primers and 13 Jbeta primers. Here immunoSEQ multiplex PCR was the method, and the copy in TCRdb shows in-frame clones only, minus some. Of around 140,000 clones detected, around 80% appear once; the ten largest clones hold around 2.9%. Sequencing was carried out using PBMCs. All receptors derive from a female donor in good health and CMV-seronegative.

The V gene is TRBV5-1, the J gene TRBJ2-2; TRBD1 matches at 7 bases. V lost 5 bases, J lost 6 bases, and 10 bases stayed unmatched. The CDR3 has 15 residues. Germline lookup yields CDR1 SGHRS and CDR2 YFSETQ. As DNA, the CDR3 is TGCGCCAGCAGAACCGTTGTAGGGGGCTCCGGGGAGCTGTTTTTT. Protein sequence: CASRTVVGGSGELFF.

V gene TRBV5-4 combines with J gene TRBJ2-7; the match to TRBD2 covers 10 bases. The V gene's germline CDR1 is SGHNT and CDR2 YYREEE (reference sequence). V lost 0 bases, J lost 4 bases, and 7 bases stayed unmatched. The CDR3 covers 16 residues. This CDR3 reads CASSLDGSGRGYEQYF. Here the CDR3 DNA reads TGTGCCAGCAGCTTGGACGGCAGCGGGAGGGGTTACGAGCAGTACTTC.

J is TRBJ1-6 and V is TRBV6-1; D gene uncertain. CDR1 and CDR2 (germline): MNHNS, SASEGT. The CDR3 has 16 residues. V was cut by 2 bases and J by 9 bases, with 17 bases left in between. The CDR3 loop is CASSEWLRGGGSPLHF. In DNA form, the CDR3 reads TGTGCCAGCAGTGAATGGCTGCGAGGTGGTGGTTCACCCCTCCACTTT.